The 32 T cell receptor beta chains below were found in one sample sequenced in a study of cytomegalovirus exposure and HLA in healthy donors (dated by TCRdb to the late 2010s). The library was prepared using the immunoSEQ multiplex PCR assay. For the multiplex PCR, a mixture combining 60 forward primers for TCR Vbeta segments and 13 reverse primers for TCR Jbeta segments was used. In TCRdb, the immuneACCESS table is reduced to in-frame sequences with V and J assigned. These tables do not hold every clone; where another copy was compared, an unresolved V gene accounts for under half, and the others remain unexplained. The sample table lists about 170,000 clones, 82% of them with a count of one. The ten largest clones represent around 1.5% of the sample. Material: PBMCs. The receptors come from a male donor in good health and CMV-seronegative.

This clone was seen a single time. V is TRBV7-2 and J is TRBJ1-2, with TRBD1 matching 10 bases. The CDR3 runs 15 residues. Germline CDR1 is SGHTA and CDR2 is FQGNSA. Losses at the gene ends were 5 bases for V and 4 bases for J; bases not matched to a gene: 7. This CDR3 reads CASSPRRDRGYGYTF. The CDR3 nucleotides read TGTGCCAGCAGCCCCCGACGGGACAGGGGCTATGGCTACACCTTC.

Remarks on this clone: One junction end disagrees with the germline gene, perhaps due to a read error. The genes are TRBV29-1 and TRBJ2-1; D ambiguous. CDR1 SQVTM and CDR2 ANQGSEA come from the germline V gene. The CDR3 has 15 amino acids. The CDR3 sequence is CSVGSQAHSYNERFF. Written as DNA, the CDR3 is TGCAGCGTTGGATCCCAAGCCCACTCCTACAATGAGCGGTTCTTC.

The CDR3 protein is CSVDSVKNTEAFF. The CDR3 bases are TGCAGCGTTGACTCAGTTAAGAACACTGAAGCTTTCTTT. V and J are TRBV29-1 and TRBJ1-1; D remains unclear. The CDR3 has 13 residues. V lost 3 bases and J lost 1, with 9 bases in between. CDR1 is SQVTM, CDR2 ANQGSEA, per germline.

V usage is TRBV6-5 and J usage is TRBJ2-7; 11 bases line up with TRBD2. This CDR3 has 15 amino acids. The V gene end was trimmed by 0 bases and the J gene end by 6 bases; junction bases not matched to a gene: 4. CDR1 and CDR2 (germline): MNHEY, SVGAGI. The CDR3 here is CASSYSTSGVFEQYF. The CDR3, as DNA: TGTGCCAGCAGTTACTCGACTAGCGGGGTATTCGAGCAGTACTTC.

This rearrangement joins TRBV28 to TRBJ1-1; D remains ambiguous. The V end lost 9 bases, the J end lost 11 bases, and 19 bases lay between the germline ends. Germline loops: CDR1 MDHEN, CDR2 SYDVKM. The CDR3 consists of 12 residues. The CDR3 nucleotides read TGTGCCAGTACCGAATACACGGGTCGGGCTTTCTTT. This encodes CASTEYTGRAFF.

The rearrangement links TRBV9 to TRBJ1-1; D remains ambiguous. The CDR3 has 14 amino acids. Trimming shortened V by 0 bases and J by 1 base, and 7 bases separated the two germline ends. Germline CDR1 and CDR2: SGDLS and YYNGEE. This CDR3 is CASSVDSRNTEAFF. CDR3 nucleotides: TGTGCCAGCAGCGTAGACTCTAGGAACACTGAAGCTTTCTTT.

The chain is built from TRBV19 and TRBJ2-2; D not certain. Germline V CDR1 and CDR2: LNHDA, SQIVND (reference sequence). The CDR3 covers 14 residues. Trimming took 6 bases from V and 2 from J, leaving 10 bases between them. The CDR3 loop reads CASSRVLNTGELFF. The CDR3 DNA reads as TGTGCCAGTAGCCGGGTTCTAAACACCGGGGAGCTGTTTTTT.

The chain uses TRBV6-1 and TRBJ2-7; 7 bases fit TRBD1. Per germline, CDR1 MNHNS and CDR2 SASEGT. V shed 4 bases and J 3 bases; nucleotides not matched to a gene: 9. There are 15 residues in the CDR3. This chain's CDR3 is CASSVVGQDVYEQYF. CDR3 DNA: TGTGCCAGCAGTGTAGTTGGACAGGACGTCTACGAGCAGTACTTC.

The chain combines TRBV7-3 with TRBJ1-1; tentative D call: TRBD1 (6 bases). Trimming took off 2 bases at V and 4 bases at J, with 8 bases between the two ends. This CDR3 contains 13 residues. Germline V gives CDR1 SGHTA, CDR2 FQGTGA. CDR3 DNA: TGTGCCAGCAGCTTAGTGGGGGCCACTGAAGCTTTCTTT. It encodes CASSLVGATEAFF.

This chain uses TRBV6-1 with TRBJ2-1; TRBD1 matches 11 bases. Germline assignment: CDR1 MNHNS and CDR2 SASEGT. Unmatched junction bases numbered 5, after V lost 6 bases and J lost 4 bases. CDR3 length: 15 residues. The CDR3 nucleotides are TGTGCCAGCAGGATAGGGACAGGGGGGTACAATGAGCAGTTCTTC. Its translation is CASRIGTGGYNEQFF.

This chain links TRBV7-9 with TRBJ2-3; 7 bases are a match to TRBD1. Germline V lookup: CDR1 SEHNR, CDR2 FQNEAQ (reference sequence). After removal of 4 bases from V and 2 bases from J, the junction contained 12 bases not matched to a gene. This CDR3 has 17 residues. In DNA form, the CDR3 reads TGTGCCAGCAGCTCCCATGAACCGGGACAGATCACAGATACGCAGTATTTT. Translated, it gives CASSSHEPGQITDTQYF.

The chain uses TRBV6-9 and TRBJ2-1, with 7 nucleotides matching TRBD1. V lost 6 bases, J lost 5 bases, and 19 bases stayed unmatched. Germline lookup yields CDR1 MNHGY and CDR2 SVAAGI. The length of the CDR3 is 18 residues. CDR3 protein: CASRDGDSSLDPDNEQFF. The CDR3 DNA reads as TGTGCCAGCAGAGACGGGGACAGTTCGCTCGATCCGGACAATGAGCAGTTCTTC.

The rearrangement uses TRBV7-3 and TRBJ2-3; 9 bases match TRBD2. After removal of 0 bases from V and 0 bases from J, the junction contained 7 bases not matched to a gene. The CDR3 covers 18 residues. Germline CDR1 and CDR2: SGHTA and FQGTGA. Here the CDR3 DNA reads TGTGCCAGCAGCTTAACGGGGGCTAGCGGGACTAGCACAGATACGCAGTATTTT. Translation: CASSLTGASGTSTDTQYF.

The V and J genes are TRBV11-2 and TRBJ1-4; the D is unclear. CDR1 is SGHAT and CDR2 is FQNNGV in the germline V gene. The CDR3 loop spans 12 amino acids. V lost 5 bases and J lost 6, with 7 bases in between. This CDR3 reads CASSSVHEKLFF. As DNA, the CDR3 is TGTGCCAGCAGCAGCGTCCATGAAAAACTGTTTTTT.

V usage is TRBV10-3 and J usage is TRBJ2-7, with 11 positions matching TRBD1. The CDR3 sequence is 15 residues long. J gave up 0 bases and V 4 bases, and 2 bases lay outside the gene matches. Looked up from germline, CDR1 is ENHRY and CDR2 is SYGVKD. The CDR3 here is CAISGTGGSSYEQYF. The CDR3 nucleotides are TGTGCCATCAGTGGGACAGGGGGCAGCTCCTACGAGCAGTACTTC.

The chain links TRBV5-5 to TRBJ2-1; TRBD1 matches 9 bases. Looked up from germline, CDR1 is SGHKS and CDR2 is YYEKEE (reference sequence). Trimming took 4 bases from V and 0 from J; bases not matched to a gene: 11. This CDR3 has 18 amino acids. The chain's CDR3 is CASSGNDRGGPSYNEQFF. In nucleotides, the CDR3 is TGTGCCAGCAGCGGAAATGACAGGGGGGGACCCTCCTACAATGAGCAGTTCTTC. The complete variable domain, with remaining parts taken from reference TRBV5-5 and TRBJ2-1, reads DAGVTQSPTHLIKTRGQQVTLRCSPISGHKSVSWYQQVLGQGPQFIFQYYEKEERGRGNFPDRFSARQFPNYSSELNVNALLLGDSALYLCASSGNDRGGPSYNEQFFGPGTRLTVL.

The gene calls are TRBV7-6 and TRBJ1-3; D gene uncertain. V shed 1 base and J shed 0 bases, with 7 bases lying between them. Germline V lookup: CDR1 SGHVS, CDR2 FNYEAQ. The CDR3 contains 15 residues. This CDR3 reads CASSLVPYSGNTIYF. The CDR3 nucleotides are TGTGCCAGCAGCTTAGTCCCCTACTCTGGAAACACCATATATTTT.

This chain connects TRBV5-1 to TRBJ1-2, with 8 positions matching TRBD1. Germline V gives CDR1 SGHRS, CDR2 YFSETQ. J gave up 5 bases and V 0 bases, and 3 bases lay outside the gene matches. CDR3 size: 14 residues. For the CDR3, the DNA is TGCGCCAGCAGCTTGGGGACAGGGACATATGGCTACACCTTC. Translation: CASSLGTGTYGYTF.

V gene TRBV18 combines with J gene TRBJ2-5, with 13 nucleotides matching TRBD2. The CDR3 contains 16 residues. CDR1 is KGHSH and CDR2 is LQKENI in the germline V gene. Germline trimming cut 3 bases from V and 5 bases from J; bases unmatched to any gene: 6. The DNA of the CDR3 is TGTGCCAGCTCACCCCGACTAGCGGGAGGACTGGAGACCCAGTACTTC. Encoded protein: CASSPRLAGGLETQYF.

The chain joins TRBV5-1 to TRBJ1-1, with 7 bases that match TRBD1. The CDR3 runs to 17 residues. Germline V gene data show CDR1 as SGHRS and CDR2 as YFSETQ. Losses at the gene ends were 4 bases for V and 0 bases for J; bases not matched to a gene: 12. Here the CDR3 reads CASSPRTGVTVNTEAFF. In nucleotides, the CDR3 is TGCGCCAGCAGCCCGAGGACAGGCGTGACGGTGAACACTGAAGCTTTCTTT.

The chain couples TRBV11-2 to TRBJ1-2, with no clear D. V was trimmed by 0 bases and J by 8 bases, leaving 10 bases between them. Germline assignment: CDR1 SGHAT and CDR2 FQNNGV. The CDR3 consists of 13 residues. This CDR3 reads CASSLDLLRGYTF. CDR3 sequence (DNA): TGTGCCAGCAGCTTAGACCTTCTCCGGGGCTACACCTTC.

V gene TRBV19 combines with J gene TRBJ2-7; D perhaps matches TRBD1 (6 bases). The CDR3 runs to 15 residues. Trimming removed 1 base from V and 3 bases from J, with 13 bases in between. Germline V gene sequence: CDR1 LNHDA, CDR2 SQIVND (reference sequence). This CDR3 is CASSIGHGQHYEQYF. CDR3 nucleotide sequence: TGTGCCAGTAGTATAGGCCATGGACAGCACTACGAGCAGTACTTC. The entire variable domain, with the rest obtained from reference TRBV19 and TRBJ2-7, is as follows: DGGITQSPKYLFRKEGQNVTLSCEQNLNHDAMYWYRQDPGQGLRLIYYSQIVNDFQKGDIAEGYSVSREKKESFPLTVTSAQKNPTAFYLCASSIGHGQHYEQYFGPGTRLTVT.

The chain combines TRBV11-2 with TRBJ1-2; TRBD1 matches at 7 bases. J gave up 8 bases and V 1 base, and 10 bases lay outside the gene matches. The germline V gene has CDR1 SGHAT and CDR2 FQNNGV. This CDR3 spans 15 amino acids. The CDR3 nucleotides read TGTGCCAGCAGCTTAGCGGGGACAGCCCTAACGGGCTACACCTTC. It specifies CASSLAGTALTGYTF.

As DNA, the CDR3 is TGTGCCAGCAAGATACTAGCGACCAGCACAGATACGCAGTATTTT. Translation gives CASKILATSTDTQYF. V and J are TRBV2 and TRBJ2-3, with 7 positions matching TRBD2. This CDR3 is 15 amino acids long. Germline assignment: CDR1 SNHLY and CDR2 FYNNEI. J was trimmed by 0 bases and V by 7 bases; bases with no gene match: 7.

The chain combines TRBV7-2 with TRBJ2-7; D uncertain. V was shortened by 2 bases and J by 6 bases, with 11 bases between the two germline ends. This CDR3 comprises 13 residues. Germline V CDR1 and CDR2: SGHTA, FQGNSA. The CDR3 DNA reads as TGTGCCAGCAGCTTATTACCAGTGGCCGAGCAGTACTTC. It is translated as CASSLLPVAEQYF. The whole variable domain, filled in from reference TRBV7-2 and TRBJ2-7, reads GAGVSQSPSNKVTEKGKDVELRCDPISGHTALYWYRQSLGQGLEFLIYFQGNSAPDKSGLPSDRFSAERTGGSVSTLTIQRTQQEDSAVYLCASSLLPVAEQYFGPGTRLTVT.

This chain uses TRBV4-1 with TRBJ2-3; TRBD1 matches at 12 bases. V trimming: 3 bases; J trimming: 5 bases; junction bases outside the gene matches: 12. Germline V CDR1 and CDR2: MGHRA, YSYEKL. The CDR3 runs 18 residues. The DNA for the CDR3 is TGCGCCAGCAGCCAGGACCCCGGGACAGGGGGCGCGAAAGATACGCAGTATTTT. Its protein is CASSQDPGTGGAKDTQYF.

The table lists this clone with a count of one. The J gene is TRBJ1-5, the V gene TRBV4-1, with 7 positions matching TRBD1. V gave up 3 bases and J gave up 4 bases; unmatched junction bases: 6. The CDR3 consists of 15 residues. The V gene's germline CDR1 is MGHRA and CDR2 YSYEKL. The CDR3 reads CASSQGDRRNQPQHF. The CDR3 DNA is TGCGCCAGCAGCCAGGGGGACAGAAGAAATCAGCCCCAGCATTTT.

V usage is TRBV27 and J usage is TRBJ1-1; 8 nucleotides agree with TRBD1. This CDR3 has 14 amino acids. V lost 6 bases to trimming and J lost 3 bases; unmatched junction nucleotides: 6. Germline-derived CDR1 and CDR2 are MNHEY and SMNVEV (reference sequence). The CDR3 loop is CASRWTGRDTEAFF. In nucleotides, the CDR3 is TGTGCCAGCAGGTGGACAGGGAGGGACACTGAAGCTTTCTTT.

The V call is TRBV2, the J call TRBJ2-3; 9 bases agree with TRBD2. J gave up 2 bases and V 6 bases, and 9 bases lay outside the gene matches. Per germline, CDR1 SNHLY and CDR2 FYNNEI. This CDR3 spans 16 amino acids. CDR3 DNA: TGTGCCAGCAGACCCGGGACTAGCCGTTCCACAGATACGCAGTATTTT. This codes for CASRPGTSRSTDTQYF.

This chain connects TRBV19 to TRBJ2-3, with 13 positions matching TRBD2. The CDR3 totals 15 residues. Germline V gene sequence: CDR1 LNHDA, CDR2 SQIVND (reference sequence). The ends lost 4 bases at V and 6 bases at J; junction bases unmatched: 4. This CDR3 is CASSRTSGSHDTQYF. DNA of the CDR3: TGTGCCAGTAGTAGGACTAGCGGGAGTCACGATACGCAGTATTTT.

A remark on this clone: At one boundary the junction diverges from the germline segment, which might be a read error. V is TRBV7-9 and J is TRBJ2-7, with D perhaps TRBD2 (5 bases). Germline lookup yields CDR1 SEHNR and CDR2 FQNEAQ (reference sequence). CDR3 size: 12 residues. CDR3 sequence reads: CSSSGSSYEQYF. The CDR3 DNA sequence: TGTTCCAGCAGCGGTAGCTCCTACGAGCAGTACTTC.

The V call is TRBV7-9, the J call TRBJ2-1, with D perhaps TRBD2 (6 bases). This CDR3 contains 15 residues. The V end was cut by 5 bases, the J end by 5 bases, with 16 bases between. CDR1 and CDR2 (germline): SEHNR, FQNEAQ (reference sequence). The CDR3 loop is CASSPYLRGDNEQFF. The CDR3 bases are TGTGCCAGCAGCCCGTATTTGCGGGGCGACAATGAGCAGTTCTTC.